The 23 T cell receptor beta chains listed next were all sequenced from one sample in a study of T cell responses to AZD1222 COVID-19 vaccine. Sequenced by immunoSEQ multiplex PCR; TCRdb stores in-frame clones only, minus some. The sample holds 57,000 or so clones, 81% seen once. The specimen comprised peripheral blood, sampled 28 days after the second AZD1222 dose. The receptors originated from an adult who received the AZD1222 COVID-19 vaccine.

This chain uses TRBV19 with TRBJ2-2; D is unclear. The CDR3 sequence is 15 residues long. Trimming removed 5 bases at V and 0 bases at J, with 10 bases between. Germline CDR1 and CDR2: LNHDA and SQIVND (reference sequence). CDR3 residues: CASSGWLSNTGELFF. CDR3 in DNA: TGTGCCAGTAGTGGGTGGTTGTCGAACACCGGGGAGCTGTTTTTT.

The chain joins TRBV6-2 or TRBV6-3 to TRBJ1-1, with a possible D match to TRBD1 (6 bases). The V end was cut by 6 bases, the J end by 4 bases, with 9 bases between. CDR3 size: 12 residues. Germline CDR1 MNHEY, CDR2 SVGEGT. The CDR3 DNA follows: TGTGCCAGCAGCTCCAGGGGCACTGAAGCTTTCTTT. Its protein product is CASSSRGTEAFF.

The J gene is TRBJ1-3, the V gene TRBV6-5; no definite D call. The length of the CDR3 is 13 residues. In germline, CDR1 is MNHEY, CDR2 SVGAGI. Trimming took 3 bases from V and 4 from J, leaving 7 bases between them. CDR3 sequence (DNA): TGTGCCAGCAGTTATAAAGCAGGAAACACCATATATTTT. Its protein product is CASSYKAGNTIYF.

This clone showed up just a few times. The chain employs TRBV7-9 and TRBJ1-3; no definite D call. V was pared by 5 bases and J by 3 bases, with 14 bases between. The CDR3 sequence is 15 residues long. CDR1 is SEHNR, CDR2 FQNEAQ, per germline (reference sequence). This CDR3 reads CASSQESGYGNTIYF. CDR3 coding DNA: TGTGCCAGCAGCCAAGAGTCGGGGTATGGAAACACCATATATTTT.

The J gene is TRBJ1-5, the V gene TRBV19; D uncertain. Germline CDR1 and CDR2: LNHDA and SQIVND (reference sequence). The V gene lost 8 bases and the J gene lost 4 bases, with 18 bases spanning the gap. The CDR3 totals 15 residues. DNA of the CDR3: TGTGCCAGTTCTGTCGGGGAAACCTGGAATCAGCCCCAGCATTTT. It yields the protein CASSVGETWNQPQHF.

The genes are TRBV4-3 and TRBJ2-5, with a weak D call TRBD1 (6 bases). V was shortened by 0 bases and J by 5 bases, with 19 bases between the two germline ends. Per germline, CDR1 LGHNA and CDR2 YSLEER. CDR3 size: 17 residues. DNA for the CDR3: TGCGCCAGCAGCCAAGACGCGACAGGCCCCTCGATCGAGACCCAGTACTTC. As protein: CASSQDATGPSIETQYF.

V gene TRBV30 combines with J gene TRBJ1-2; D uncertain. The CDR3 totals 12 residues. Germline V lookup: CDR1 GTSNPN, CDR2 SVGIG (reference sequence). Trimming pared 4 bases from V and 4 bases from J, leaving 10 bases between. DNA for the CDR3: TGTGCCTGGACACCATGGGGCTATGGCTACACCTTC. This codes for CAWTPWGYGYTF.

The chain recombines TRBV4-2 with TRBJ2-1; 12 nucleotides agree with TRBD2. CDR1 LGHNA and CDR2 YNFKEQ come from the germline V gene. The CDR3 length is 20 residues. The ends lost 8 bases at V and 0 bases at J; junction bases unmatched: 17. CDR3 protein: CASSHIQGLAGASSYNEQFF. Here the CDR3 DNA reads TGTGCCAGCTCTCATATCCAGGGACTAGCGGGCGCAAGCTCCTACAATGAGCAGTTCTTC.

This clone showed up just once. The CDR3 sequence is CAWDRVMSGELFF. The DNA for the CDR3 is TGTGCCTGGGACAGGGTTATGAGCGGGGAGCTGTTTTTT. The rearrangement uses TRBV30 and TRBJ2-2, with 7 bases fitting TRBD1. The ends lost 5 bases at V and 7 bases at J; junction bases unmatched: 7. The CDR3 totals 13 residues. Germline assignment: CDR1 GTSNPN and CDR2 SVGIG (reference sequence). Drawing the rest from reference TRBV30 and TRBJ2-2, the complete variable domain is SQTIHQWPATLVQPVGSPLSLECTVEGTSNPNLYWYRQAAGRGLQLLFYSVGIGQISSEVPQNLSASRPQDRQFILSSKKLLLSDSGFYLCAWDRVMSGELFFGEGSRLTVL.

The rearrangement links TRBV2 to TRBJ2-3; TRBD2 aligns across 10 bases. Germline loops: CDR1 SNHLY, CDR2 FYNNEI. Trimming cost V 8 bases and J 4 bases; bases outside gene matches: 6. This CDR3 comprises 14 residues. The CDR3 nucleotides are TGTGCCAGCTCTGGAGCGGGAGGGCCAGATACGCAGTATTTT. It specifies CASSGAGGPDTQYF. The full variable domain, its missing parts supplied by reference TRBV2 and TRBJ2-3, is EPEVTQTPSHQVTQMGQEVILRCVPISNHLYFYWYRQILGQKVEFLVSFYNNEISEKSEIFDDQFSVERPDGSNFTLKIRSTKLEDSAMYFCASSGAGGPDTQYFGPGTRLTVL.

This sequence joins TRBV19 and TRBJ1-1; D not certain. In germline, CDR1 is LNHDA, CDR2 SQIVND (reference sequence). V was clipped by 2 bases and J by 1 base, with 8 bases between them. This CDR3 comprises 14 residues. The CDR3 sequence is CASSIITRNTEAFF. CDR3 coding DNA: TGTGCCAGTAGTATAATTACAAGGAACACTGAAGCTTTCTTT. The whole variable domain, filled in from reference TRBV19 and TRBJ1-1, reads DGGITQSPKYLFRKEGQNVTLSCEQNLNHDAMYWYRQDPGQGLRLIYYSQIVNDFQKGDIAEGYSVSREKKESFPLTVTSAQKNPTAFYLCASSIITRNTEAFFGQGTRLTVV.

V gene TRBV11-2 combines with J gene TRBJ2-3; D call uncertain. CDR3 length: 14 residues. Germline V gene lookup returns CDR1 SGHAT and CDR2 FQNNGV. The germline V and J ends were trimmed by 3 bases and 2 bases, with 9 bases remaining between them. CDR3 amino acids: CASSLRLSTDTQYF. The CDR3 DNA follows: TGTGCCAGCAGCTTGCGACTTTCCACAGATACGCAGTATTTT. The full variable domain, in which reference TRBV11-2 and TRBJ2-3 provide the parts outside the CDR3, is EAGVAQSPRYKIIEKRQSVAFWCNPISGHATLYWYQQILGQGPKLLIQFQNNGVVDDSQLPKDRFSAERLKGVDSTLKIQPAKLEDSAVYLCASSLRLSTDTQYFGPGTRLTVL.

The chain employs TRBV5-1 and TRBJ1-1, with TRBD1 identical over 9 bases. J was trimmed by 4 bases and V by 4 bases; bases with no gene match: 11. Germline V lookup: CDR1 SGHRS, CDR2 YFSETQ. The CDR3 totals 16 residues. CDR3 amino acids: CASSAGQGGTLTEAFF. The CDR3 region has the DNA TGCGCCAGCAGCGCGGGACAGGGAGGCACACTCACTGAAGCTTTCTTT.

This clone was detected a few times. V usage is TRBV30 and J usage is TRBJ2-7; 7 nucleotides line up with TRBD2. Trimming took 4 bases from V and 0 from J; bases not matched to a gene: 9. The CDR3 covers 15 residues. Germline V gene sequence: CDR1 GTSNPN, CDR2 SVGIG (reference sequence). CDR3 amino acids: CAWTKAGPASYEQYF. The CDR3 nucleotides read TGTGCCTGGACAAAAGCGGGGCCCGCCTCCTACGAGCAGTACTTC.

The rearrangement joins TRBV9 to TRBJ1-3; weak D call: TRBD1 (5 bases). The CDR3 contains 17 residues. V gave up 3 bases and J gave up 2 bases, with 18 bases separating them. Germline V CDR1 and CDR2: SGDLS, YYNGEE. The CDR3 here is CASSAGLRGGTGNTIYF. CDR3 nucleotide sequence: TGTGCCAGCAGCGCAGGCCTGCGGGGGGGGACTGGAAACACCATATATTTT. Combining the CDR3 with reference TRBV9 and TRBJ1-3 gives the whole variable domain DSGVTQTPKHLITATGQRVTLRCSPRSGDLSVYWYQQSLDQGLQFLIQYYNGEERAKGNILERFSAQQFPDLHSELNLSSLELGDSALYFCASSAGLRGGTGNTIYFGEGSWLTVV.

The chain carries TRBV30 and TRBJ2-2; a possible D gene is TRBD2 (5 bases). The germline gives CDR1 GTSNPN, CDR2 SVGIG (reference sequence). V lost 2 bases to trimming and J lost 5 bases, with 15 bases between them. This CDR3 has 15 amino acids. CDR3 protein: CAWSKTAPGTGELFF. The CDR3 DNA reads as TGTGCCTGGAGTAAGACGGCCCCGGGGACCGGGGAGCTGTTTTTT.

CDR3 region: CASSLKGKLAPGTDTQYF. DNA for the CDR3: TGTGCCAGCAGCTTAAAGGGAAAACTAGCACCGGGCACAGATACGCAGTATTTT. V usage is TRBV7-9 and J usage is TRBJ2-3; a weak D match, TRBD2 (6 bases). The V gene lost 2 bases and the J gene lost 1 base, with 19 bases spanning the gap. Per germline, CDR1 SEHNR and CDR2 FQNEAQ (reference sequence). This CDR3 spans 18 amino acids.

The CDR3 loop reads CASSFGGQGSTEAFF. The CDR3 coding sequence is TGTGCCAGCAGCTTTGGAGGACAGGGAAGCACTGAAGCTTTCTTT. This rearrangement joins TRBV5-4 to TRBJ1-1; TRBD1 agrees at 8 bases. Germline-derived CDR1 and CDR2 are SGHNT and YYREEE (reference sequence). The CDR3 covers 15 residues. The V and J ends lost 2 bases and 4 bases, in that order; junction bases with no gene match: 7.

This chain links TRBV7-3 with TRBJ2-5; D is unclear. V dropped 5 bases and J dropped 5 bases, with 12 bases sitting between them. Looked up from germline, CDR1 is SGHTA and CDR2 is FQGTGA. The CDR3 is 13 amino acids. The CDR3 loop reads CASSPRLGETQYF. CDR3 in DNA: TGTGCCAGCAGCCCCAGGTTGGGGGAGACCCAGTACTTC.

The chain couples TRBV4-1 to TRBJ1-1, with D possibly being TRBD1 (6 bases). This CDR3 contains 16 residues. The germline V gene encodes CDR1 MGHRA and CDR2 YSYEKL. V gave up 1 base and J gave up 6 bases, with 18 bases separating them. For the CDR3, the DNA is TGCGCCAGCAGCCAAGGACGGGGGGCCCCAGCCGCTGAAGCTTTCTTT. Amino acid sequence: CASSQGRGAPAAEAFF.

This chain uses TRBV7-2 with TRBJ2-1, with D maybe TRBD1 (5 bases). The CDR3 is 17 residues long. CDR1 SGHTA and CDR2 FQGNSA come from the germline V gene. V was pared by 5 bases and J by 2 bases, with 19 bases between. CDR3 region: CASSLVHRLAPYNEQFF. CDR3 DNA sequence: TGTGCCAGCAGCCTAGTCCACAGGCTGGCTCCCTACAATGAGCAGTTCTTC.

The chain carries TRBV18 and TRBJ2-7; 9 nucleotides agree with TRBD2. This CDR3 spans 15 amino acids. With 5 bases clipped from V and 5 bases from J, the junction kept 10 bases outside the gene matches. Germline CDR1 reads KGHSH; CDR2 reads LQKENI. CDR3 protein: CASSKEAGGLDEQYF. The DNA of the CDR3 is TGTGCCAGCTCAAAAGAGGCGGGAGGGCTGGACGAGCAGTACTTC.

J is TRBJ2-2 and V is TRBV7-3; no clear D gene. V was cut by 7 bases and J by 6 bases, with 12 bases left in between. This CDR3 has 13 residues. CDR1 and CDR2 from the germline V gene are SGHTA and FQGTGA. CDR3 coding DNA: TGTGCCAGCAAATCGGCCTCTCCCGGGGAGCTGTTTTTT. It translates to CASKSASPGELFF.